The rows below give T cell receptor beta chains drawn from one sample of a study of blood T cells in healthy people across ages. TCRdb passed the 5' RACE reads through MiXCR, listing each CDR3 protein once. The table includes 650,000 to 800,000 distinct CDR3 sequences, under 65% detected once. Sequenced sample: blood. The receptors were sampled from a woman at least 80 years old in good health. Both conserved end residues are part of each CDR3. Fields, in order: V gene, CDR3 protein.

v_call: TRBV4-1
cdr3_aa: CASSQADRVPGNAIYF

v_call: TRBV3-1
cdr3_aa: CASSQVAGLSTDTQYF

v_call: TRBV6-5
cdr3_aa: CASSRKQGNTEAFF

v_call: TRBV20-1
cdr3_aa: CSARSWLMNEQFF

v_call: TRBV7-6
cdr3_aa: CASSEIDGNYGYTF

v_call: TRBV20-1
cdr3_aa: CSARDRGQGANEQYF

v_call: TRBV20-1
cdr3_aa: CSAPQGQETQYF

v_call: TRBV6-5
cdr3_aa: CASSYARGNGELFF

v_call: TRBV20-1
cdr3_aa: CSARDLRDQQETQYF

v_call: TRBV20-1
cdr3_aa: CSARDPRVQVGEQFF

v_call: TRBV7-2
cdr3_aa: CASSLAGRGGSVELFF

v_call: TRBV5-1
cdr3_aa: CASSRSTEDPRGYTF

v_call: TRBV20-1
cdr3_aa: CSARRDTEGSEQFF

v_call: TRBV6-5
cdr3_aa: CASNTSIHYGYTF

v_call: TRBV29-1
cdr3_aa: CSVAGTRSAGELFF

v_call: TRBV29-1
cdr3_aa: CSVARTDTQYF

v_call: TRBV4-3
cdr3_aa: CASSQTVGASYNEQFF

v_call: TRBV7-9
cdr3_aa: CASSSWGSSYEQFF

v_call: TRBV20-1
cdr3_aa: CSARDGRVNPNYGYTF

v_call: TRBV28
cdr3_aa: CASSFAAEAFF

v_call: TRBV15
cdr3_aa: CATSRDPGSDNEQFF

v_call: TRBV29-1
cdr3_aa: CTTSGALITDTQYF

v_call: TRBV4-1
cdr3_aa: CASSQFGGTVYEQYF